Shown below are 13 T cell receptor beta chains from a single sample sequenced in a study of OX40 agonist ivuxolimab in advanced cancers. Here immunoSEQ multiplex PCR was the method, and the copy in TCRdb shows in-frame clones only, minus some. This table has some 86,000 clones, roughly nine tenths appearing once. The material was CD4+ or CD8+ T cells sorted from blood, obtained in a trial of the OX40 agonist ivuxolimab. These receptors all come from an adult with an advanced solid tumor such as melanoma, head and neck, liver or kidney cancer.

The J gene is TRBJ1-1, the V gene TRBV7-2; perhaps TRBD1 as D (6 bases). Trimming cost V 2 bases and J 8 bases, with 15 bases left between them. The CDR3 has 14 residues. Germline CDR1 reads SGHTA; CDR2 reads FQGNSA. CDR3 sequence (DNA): TGTGCCAGCAGCTTAATTAACCCCGGGACAGAAGCTTTCTTT. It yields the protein CASSLINPGTEAFF. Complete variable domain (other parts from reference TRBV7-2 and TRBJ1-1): GAGVSQSPSNKVTEKGKDVELRCDPISGHTALYWYRQSLGQGLEFLIYFQGNSAPDKSGLPSDRFSAERTGGSVSTLTIQRTQQEDSAVYLCASSLINPGTEAFFGQGTRLTVV.

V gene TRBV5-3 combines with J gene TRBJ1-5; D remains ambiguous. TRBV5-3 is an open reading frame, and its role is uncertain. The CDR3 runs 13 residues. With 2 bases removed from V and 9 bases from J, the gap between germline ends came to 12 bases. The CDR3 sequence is CARSFPGCGPQHF. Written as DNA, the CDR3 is TGTGCCAGAAGCTTCCCGGGGTGCGGGCCCCAGCATTTT.

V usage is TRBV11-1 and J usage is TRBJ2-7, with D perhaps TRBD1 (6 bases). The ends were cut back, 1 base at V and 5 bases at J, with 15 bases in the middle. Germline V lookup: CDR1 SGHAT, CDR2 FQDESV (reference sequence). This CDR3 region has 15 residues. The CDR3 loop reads CASSLGLTGFHEQYF. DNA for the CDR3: TGTGCCAGCAGCTTAGGGCTCACAGGGTTCCACGAGCAGTACTTC.

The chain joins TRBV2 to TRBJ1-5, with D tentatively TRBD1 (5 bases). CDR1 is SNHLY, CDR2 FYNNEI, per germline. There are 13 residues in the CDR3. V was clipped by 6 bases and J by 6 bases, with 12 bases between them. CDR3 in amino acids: CASRGGYGQPQHF. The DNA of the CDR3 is TGTGCCAGCAGGGGGGGATATGGTCAGCCCCAGCATTTT.

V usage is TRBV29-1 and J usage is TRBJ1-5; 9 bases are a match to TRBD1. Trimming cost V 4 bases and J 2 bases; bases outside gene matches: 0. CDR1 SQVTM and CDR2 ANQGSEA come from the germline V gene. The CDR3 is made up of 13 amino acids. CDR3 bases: TGCAGCGTTGGGGACAGGGGCAATCAGCCCCAGCATTTT. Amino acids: CSVGDRGNQPQHF. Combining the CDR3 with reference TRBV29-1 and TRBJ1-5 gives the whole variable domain SAVISQKPSRDICQRGTSLTIQCQVDSQVTMMFWYRQQPGQSLTLIATANQGSEATYESGFVIDKFPISRPNLTFSTLTVSNMSPEDSSIYLCSVGDRGNQPQHFGDGTRLSIL.

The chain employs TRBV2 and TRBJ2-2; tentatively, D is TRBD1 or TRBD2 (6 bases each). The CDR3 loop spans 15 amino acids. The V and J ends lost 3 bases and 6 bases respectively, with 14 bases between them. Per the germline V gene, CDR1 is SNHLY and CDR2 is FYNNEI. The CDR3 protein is CASSEGRGGPGELFF. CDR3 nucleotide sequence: TGTGCCAGCAGTGAGGGCAGGGGAGGTCCCGGGGAGCTGTTTTTT.

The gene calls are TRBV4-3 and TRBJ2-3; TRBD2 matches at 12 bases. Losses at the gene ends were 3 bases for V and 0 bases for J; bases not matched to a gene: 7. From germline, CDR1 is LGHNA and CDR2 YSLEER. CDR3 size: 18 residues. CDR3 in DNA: TGCGCCAGCAGCCAGGAAAGCACTAGCGGGGGGAGCACAGATACGCAGTATTTT. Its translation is CASSQESTSGGSTDTQYF.

The CDR3 DNA is TGTGCCAGCAGTAAAATCAACTCCTACGAGCAGTACTTC. This translates into CASSKINSYEQYF. This rearrangement joins TRBV6-5 to TRBJ2-7, with D unresolved. V was shortened by 5 bases and J by 0 bases, with 8 bases between the two germline ends. Germline V lookup: CDR1 MNHEY, CDR2 SVGAGI. There are 13 residues in the CDR3.

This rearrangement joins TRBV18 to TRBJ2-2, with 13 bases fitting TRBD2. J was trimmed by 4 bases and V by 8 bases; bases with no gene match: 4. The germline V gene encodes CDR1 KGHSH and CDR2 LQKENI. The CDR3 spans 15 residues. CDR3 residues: CASRRTSGSTGELFF. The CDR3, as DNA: TGTGCCAGCCGCAGGACTAGCGGGAGCACCGGGGAGCTGTTTTTT.

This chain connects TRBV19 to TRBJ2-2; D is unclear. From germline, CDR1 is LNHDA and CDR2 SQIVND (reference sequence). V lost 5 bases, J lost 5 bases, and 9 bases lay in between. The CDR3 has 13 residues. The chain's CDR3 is CASSSALTGELFF. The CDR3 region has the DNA TGTGCCAGTAGTTCGGCCCTAACCGGGGAGCTGTTTTTT.

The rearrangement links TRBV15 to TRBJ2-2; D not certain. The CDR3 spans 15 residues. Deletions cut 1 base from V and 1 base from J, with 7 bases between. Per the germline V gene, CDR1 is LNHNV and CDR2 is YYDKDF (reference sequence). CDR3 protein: CATSRVRRNTGELFF. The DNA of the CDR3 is TGTGCCACCAGCAGAGTTCGGAGGAACACCGGGGAGCTGTTTTTT.

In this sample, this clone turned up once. The CDR3 sequence: CASSLGLATRQYF. Here the CDR3 DNA reads TGTGCCAGCAGCTTGGGATTGGCGACAAGGCAGTACTTC. The genes are TRBV5-4 and TRBJ2-7; D unclear. This CDR3 has 13 amino acids. CDR1 is SGHNT, CDR2 YYREEE, per germline (reference sequence). The V end was cut by 0 bases, the J end by 9 bases, with 13 bases between.

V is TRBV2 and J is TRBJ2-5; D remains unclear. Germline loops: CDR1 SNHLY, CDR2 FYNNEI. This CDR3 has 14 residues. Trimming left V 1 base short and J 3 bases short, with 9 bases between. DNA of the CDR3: TGTGCCAGCAGTGAAGGGACGATTGAAGAGACCCAGTACTTC. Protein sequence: CASSEGTIEETQYF.